The TCR beta chain described here comes from a study of blood T cell repertoires in COVID-19. Study-wide background: In each case, the material was cDNA or gDNA derived from T cells, B-cell-depleted T cells, or PBMCs.

The germline V gene encodes CDR1 LNHDA and CDR2 SQIVND (reference sequence). V was pared by 4 bases and J by 2 bases, with 7 bases of the junction left unmatched. The CDR3 totals 16 residues. TCRdb's table, derived via immunoSEQ multiplex PCR, lists solely in-frame clones and lacks some. The repertoire holds 85,000 to 95,000 clones, with around nine tenths as singletons. The material sequenced was peripheral blood. V is TRBV19 and J is TRBJ2-1; 8 bases are shared with TRBD2. The sequence came from a woman in her fifties or sixties in a cohort sampled during active COVID-19. In nucleotides, the CDR3 is TGTGCCAGTAGTAAGGCTAGCGGGCAGACCTACAATGAGCAGTTCTTC. This encodes CASSKASGQTYNEQFF.